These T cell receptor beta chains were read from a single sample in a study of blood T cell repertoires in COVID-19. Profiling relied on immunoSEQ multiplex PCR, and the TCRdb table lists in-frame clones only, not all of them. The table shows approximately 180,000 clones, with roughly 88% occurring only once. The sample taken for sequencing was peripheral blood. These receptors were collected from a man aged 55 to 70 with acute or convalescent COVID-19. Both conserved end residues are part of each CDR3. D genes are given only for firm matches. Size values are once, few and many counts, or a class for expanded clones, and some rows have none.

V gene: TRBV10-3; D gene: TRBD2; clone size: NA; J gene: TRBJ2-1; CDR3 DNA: TGTGCCATCAGTGCAGGACTAGCGGGCCGGAGCTCCTACAATGAGCAGTTCTTC; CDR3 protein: CAISAGLAGRSSYNEQFF
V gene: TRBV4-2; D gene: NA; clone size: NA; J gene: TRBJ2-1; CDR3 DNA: TGTGCCAGCAGCCAAGTGGGGGCTGACCACAATGAGCAGTTCTTC; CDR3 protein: CASSQVGADHNEQFF
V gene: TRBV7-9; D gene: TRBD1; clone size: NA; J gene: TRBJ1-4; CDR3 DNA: TGTGCCAGCAGCAACCGGGACAGGGCTAATGAAAAACTGTTTTTT; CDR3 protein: CASSNRDRANEKLFF
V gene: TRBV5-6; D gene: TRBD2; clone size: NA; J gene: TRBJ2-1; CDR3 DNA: TGTGCCAGCAGCTTCCTAGCGGGAGTGCGGAATGAGCAGTTCTTC; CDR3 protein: CASSFLAGVRNEQFF
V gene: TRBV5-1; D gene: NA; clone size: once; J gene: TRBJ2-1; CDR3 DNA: TGCGCCAGCAGCTTGGTAACTCCACCTCGAGAGCAGTTCTTC; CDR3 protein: CASSLVTPPREQFF
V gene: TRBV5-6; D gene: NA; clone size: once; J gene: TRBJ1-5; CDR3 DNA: TGTGCCAGCAGCCAGGGGCCGGGGAGCAATCAGCCCCAGCATTTT; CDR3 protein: CASSQGPGSNQPQHF
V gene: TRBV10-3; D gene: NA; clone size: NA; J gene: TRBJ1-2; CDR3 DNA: TGTGCCATCAGTGACCCGGGACAAAACTATGGCTACACCTTC; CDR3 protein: CAISDPGQNYGYTF
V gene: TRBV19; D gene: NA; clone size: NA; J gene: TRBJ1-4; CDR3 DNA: TGTGCCAGTAGTATCTTCAGGGGCGAAAAACTGTTTTTT; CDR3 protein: CASSIFRGEKLFF
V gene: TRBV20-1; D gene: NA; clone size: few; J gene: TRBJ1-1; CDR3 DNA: TGCAGTGCTAGTTCTGGGCATGAAGCTTTCTTT; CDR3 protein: CSASSGHEAFF
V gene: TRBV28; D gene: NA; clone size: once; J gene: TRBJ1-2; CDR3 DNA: TGTGCCAGCATGGGAGGGAATCGTGGCTACACCTTC; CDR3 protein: CASMGGNRGYTF
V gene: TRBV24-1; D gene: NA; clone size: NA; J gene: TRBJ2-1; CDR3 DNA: TGTGCCACCAGTGATCGCTACAATGAGCAGTTCTTC; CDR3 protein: CATSDRYNEQFF
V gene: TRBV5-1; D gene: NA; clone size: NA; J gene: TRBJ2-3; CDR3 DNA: TGCGCCAGCAGCTTGGACGCGGGAAGGGGTACGCAGTATTTT; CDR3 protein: CASSLDAGRGTQYF
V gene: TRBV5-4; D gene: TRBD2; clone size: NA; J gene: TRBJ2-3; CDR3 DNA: TGTGCCAGCAGCTATAATAGCGGGACTAGCACAGATACGCAGTATTTT; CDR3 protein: CASSYNSGTSTDTQYF
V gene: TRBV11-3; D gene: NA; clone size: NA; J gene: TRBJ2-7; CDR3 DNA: TGTGCCAGCAGCTTAGGGGCGAGCTCCTACGAGCAGTACTTC; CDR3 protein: CASSLGASSYEQYF
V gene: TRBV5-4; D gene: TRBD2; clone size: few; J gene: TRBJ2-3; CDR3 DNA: TGTGCCAGCAGCCCTCGGACTAGCGGCACAGATACGCAGTATTTT; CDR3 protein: CASSPRTSGTDTQYF
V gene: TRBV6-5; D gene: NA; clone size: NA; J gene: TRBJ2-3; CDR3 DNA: TGTGCCAGCAGCACCCGGGGTACGCAGTATTTT; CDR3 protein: CASSTRGTQYF
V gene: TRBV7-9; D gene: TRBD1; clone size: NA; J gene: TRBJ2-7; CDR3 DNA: TGTGCCAGCAGCGCTACAGGGGCGAGGGAGCAGTACTTC; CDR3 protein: CASSATGAREQYF
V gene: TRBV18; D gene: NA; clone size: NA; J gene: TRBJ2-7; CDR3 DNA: TGTGCCAGCTCACCACCTTTGTCGGAAGGGGAATGGTACGAGCAGTACTTC; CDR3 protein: CASSPPLSEGEWYEQYF
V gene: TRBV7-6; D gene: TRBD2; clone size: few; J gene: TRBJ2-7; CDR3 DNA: TGTGCCAGCAGCCGGGGACTAGCGGGAGTTGGCGAGCAGTACTTC; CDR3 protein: CASSRGLAGVGEQYF
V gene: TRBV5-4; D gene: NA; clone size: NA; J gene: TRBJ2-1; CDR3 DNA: TGTGCCAGCAGCTTGCCCGGGGGTTACAATGAGCAGTTCTTC; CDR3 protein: CASSLPGGYNEQFF
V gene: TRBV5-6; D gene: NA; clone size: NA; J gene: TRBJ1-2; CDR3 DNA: TGTGCCAGCAGCCCCTGGCAGGGCTATGGCTACACCTTC; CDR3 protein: CASSPWQGYGYTF
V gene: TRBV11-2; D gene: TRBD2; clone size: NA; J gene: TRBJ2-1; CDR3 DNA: TGTGCCAGCAGCTTCGGACTAGCTATGTTCTTC; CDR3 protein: CASSFGLAMFF
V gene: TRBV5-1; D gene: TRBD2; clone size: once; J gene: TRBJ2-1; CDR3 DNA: TGCGCCAGCAGCTTCCTTCAGCGGGGTGATTCCTATGAGCAGTTCTTC; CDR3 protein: CASSFLQRGDSYEQFF
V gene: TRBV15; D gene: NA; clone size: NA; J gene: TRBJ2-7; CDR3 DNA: TGTGCCACCAGCAGCCGACAGACAAGCTCCTACGAGCAGTACTTC; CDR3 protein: CATSSRQTSSYEQYF
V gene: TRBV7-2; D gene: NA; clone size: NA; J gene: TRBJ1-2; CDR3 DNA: TGTGCCAGCAGCTTAGTTTCTGACTATGGCTACACCTTC; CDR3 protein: CASSLVSDYGYTF
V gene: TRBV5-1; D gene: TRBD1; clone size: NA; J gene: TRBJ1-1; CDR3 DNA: TGCGCCAGCAGCCCCGGGACAGTGAACACTGAAGCTTTCTTT; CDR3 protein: CASSPGTVNTEAFF
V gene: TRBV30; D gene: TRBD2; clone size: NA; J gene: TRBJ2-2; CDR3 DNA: TGTGCCGGGGGTTGGCTAGCGGTCGGGGAGCTGTTTTTT; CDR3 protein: CAGGWLAVGELFF
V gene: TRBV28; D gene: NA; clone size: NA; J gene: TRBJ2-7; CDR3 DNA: TGTGCCAGCAGCCCTCAGGGGTACGAGCAGTACTTC; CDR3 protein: CASSPQGYEQYF
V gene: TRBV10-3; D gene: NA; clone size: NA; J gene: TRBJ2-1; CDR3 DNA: TGTGCCAGCGGGCCAGCGGCCAATGAGCAGTTCTTC; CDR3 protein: CASGPAANEQFF
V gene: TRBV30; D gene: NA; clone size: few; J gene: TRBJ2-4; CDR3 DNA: TGTGCCTGGAGTCCAGGGGGGAACAAAAACATTCAGTACTTC; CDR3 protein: CAWSPGGNKNIQYF
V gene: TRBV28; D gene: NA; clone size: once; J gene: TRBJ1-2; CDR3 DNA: TGTGCCAGCAGTTTCTCCAGGGCCTATGGCTACACCTTC; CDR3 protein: CASSFSRAYGYTF
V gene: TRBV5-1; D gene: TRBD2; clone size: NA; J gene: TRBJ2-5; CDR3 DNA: TGCGCCAGCAGCTTAGGTAGCGGGAGTAACAAGATCCAAGAGACCCAGTACTTC; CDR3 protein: CASSLGSGSNKIQETQYF
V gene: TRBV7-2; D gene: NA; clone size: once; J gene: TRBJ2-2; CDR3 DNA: TGTGCCAGCAGCTCCCCGGTCCGGACCGGGGAGCTGTTTTTT; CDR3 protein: CASSSPVRTGELFF
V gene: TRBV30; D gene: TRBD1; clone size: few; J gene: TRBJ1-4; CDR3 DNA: TGTGCCTGGAGCCCCCGGGACAGGGGGAACGAAAAACTGTTTTTT; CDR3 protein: CAWSPRDRGNEKLFF
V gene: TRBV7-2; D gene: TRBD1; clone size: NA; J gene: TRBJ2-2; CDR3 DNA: TGTGCCAGCAGCTTAGGGAGCAGGGGGCTGACCGGGGAGCTGTTTTTT; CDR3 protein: CASSLGSRGLTGELFF
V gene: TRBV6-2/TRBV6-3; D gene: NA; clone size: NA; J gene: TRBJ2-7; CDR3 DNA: TGTGCCAGCAGTTACTCGTCTCGGACTTCCTACGAGCAGTACTTC; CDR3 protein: CASSYSSRTSYEQYF
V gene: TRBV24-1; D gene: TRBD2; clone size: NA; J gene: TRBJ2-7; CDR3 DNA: TGTGCCACCAGTGACGGGAGGGACGAGCAGTACTTC; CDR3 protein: CATSDGRDEQYF
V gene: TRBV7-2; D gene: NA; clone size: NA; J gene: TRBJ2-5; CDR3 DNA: TGTGCCAGCACCTCAGGGTTGAGGGAGACCCAGTACTTC; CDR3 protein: CASTSGLRETQYF
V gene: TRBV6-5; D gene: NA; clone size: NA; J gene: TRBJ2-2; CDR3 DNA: TGTGCCAGCGCCGAGGCGGGATGGACCGGGGAGCTGTTTTTT; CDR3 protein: CASAEAGWTGELFF
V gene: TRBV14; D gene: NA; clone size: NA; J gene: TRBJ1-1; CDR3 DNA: TGTGCCAGCAGCCCAATAAACTACAGGGTGGGCACTGAAGCTTTCTTT; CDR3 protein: CASSPINYRVGTEAFF
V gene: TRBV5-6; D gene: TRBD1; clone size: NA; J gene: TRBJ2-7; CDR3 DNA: TGTGCCAGCAGCACCGGGGGGGCCGGGACAGGGGCCTTCCAGCAGTACTTC; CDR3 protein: CASSTGGAGTGAFQQYF
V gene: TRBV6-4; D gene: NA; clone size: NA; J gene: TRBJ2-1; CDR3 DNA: TGTGCCAGCAGTGACACCCGGAATGAGCAGTTCTTC; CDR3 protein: CASSDTRNEQFF
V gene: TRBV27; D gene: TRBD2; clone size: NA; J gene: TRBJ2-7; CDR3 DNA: TGTGCCAGCAGATATACTAGCGGGAGCGGGTACGAGCAGTACTTC; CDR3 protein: CASRYTSGSGYEQYF
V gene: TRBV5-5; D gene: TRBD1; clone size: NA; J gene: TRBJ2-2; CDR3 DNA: TGTGCCAGCAGCCCGGTTACCGGGCAGGGGGCCAACACCGGGGAGCTGTTTTTT; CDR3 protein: CASSPVTGQGANTGELFF
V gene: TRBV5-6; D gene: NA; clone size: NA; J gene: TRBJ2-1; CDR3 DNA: TGTGCCAGCAGCCCTACTAGAGACAATGAGCAGTTCTTC; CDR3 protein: CASSPTRDNEQFF
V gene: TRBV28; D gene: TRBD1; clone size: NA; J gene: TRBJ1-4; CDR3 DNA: TGTGCCAGCAGTCCATCCGGGACAGGGGAAGAAAAACTGTTTTTT; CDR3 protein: CASSPSGTGEEKLFF
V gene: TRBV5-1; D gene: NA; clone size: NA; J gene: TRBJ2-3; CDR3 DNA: TGCGCCAGCAGCTTGGGGCAGGGGAATGCAGATACGCAGTATTTT; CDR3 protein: CASSLGQGNADTQYF
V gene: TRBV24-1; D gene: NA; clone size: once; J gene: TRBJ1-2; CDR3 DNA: TGTGCCACCAGTGACCTTTCGACAGGTTGTGGCTACACCTTC; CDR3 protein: CATSDLSTGCGYTF
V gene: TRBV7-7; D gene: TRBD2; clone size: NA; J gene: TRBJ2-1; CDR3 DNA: TGTGCTAGCAGCTCAGGACTAGCGGGAGGCCACAATGAGCAGTTCTTC; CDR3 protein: CASSSGLAGGHNEQFF
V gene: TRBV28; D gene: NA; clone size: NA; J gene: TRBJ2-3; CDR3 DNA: TGTGCCAGCAGTTTATGGCAGATGGGCACAGATACGCAGTATTTT; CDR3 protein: CASSLWQMGTDTQYF
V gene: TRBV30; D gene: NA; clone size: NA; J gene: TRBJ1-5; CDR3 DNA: TGTGCCTGGAGTCCACAGGGAGCTCAGCCCCAGCATTTT; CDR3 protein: CAWSPQGAQPQHF
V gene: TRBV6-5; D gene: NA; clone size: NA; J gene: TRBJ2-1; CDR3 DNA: TGTGCCAGCAGTTTGGGACTCTACAATGAGCAGTTCTTC; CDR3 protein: CASSLGLYNEQFF
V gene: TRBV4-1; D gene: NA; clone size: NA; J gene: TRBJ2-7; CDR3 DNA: TGCGCCAGCAGCCAAGCCCCTAGCGTCTCCTACGAGCAGTACTTC; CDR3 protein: CASSQAPSVSYEQYF